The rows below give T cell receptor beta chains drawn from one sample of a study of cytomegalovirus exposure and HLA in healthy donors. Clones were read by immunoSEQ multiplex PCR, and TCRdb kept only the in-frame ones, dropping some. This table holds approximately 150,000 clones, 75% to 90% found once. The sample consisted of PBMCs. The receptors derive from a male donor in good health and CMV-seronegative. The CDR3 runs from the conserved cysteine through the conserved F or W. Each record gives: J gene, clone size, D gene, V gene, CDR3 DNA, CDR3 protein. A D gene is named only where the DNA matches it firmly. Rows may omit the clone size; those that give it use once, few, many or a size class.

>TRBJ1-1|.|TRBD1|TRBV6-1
TGTGCCAGCAGTGACCGACAGGGGATCACTGAAGCTTTCTTT
CASSDRQGITEAFF
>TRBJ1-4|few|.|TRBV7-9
TGTGCCAGCAGCCATAGTAGGGGCGCTGAAAAACTGTTTTTT
CASSHSRGAEKLFF
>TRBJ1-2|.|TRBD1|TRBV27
TGTGCCAGCAGGAGGGGACAGGGGATAGCCTATGGCTACACCTTC
CASRRGQGIAYGYTF
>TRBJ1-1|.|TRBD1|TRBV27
TGTGCCAGCAGTTTAGCAGGACAGGGGGCAGGAGGCACTGAAGCTTTCTTT
CASSLAGQGAGGTEAFF
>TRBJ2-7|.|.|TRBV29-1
TGCAGCGTCGCCATCTATGGCTACGAGCAGTACTTC
CSVAIYGYEQYF
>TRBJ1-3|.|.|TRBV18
TGTGCCAGCTCACCGCCCGGTACGACCATATATTTT
CASSPPGTTIYF
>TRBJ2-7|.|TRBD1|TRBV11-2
TGTGCCAGCAGCCCTCGAGGACAGGGGGTCAACGAGCAGTACTTC
CASSPRGQGVNEQYF
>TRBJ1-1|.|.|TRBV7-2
TGTGCCAGCAGCCCGGGATCTATGAACACTGAAGCTTTCTTT
CASSPGSMNTEAFF
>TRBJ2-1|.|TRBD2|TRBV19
TGTGCCAGTAGTATTAGGACTAGCGGGGTGAATGAGCAGTTCTTC
CASSIRTSGVNEQFF
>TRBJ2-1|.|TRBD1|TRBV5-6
TGTGCCAGCAGCTTGACGACAGGGGGTTCAAATGAGCAGTTCTTC
CASSLTTGGSNEQFF
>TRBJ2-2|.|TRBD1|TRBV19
TGTGCCAGTAGTAGAACCGGGACAGGGGCCCACTACACCGGGGAGCTGTTTTTT
CASSRTGTGAHYTGELFF
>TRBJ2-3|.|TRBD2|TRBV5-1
TGCGCCAGCAGCTCGGGACTAGCGGGGGCCGAATTCACAGATACGCAGTATTTT
CASSSGLAGAEFTDTQYF
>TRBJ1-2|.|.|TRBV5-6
TGTGCCAGCAGCTTGGCCCCACTTGGCTACACCTTC
CASSLAPLGYTF
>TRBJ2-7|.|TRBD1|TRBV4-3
TGCGCCAGCAGCCAAGATGGCGACAGGGTATCGGAGCAGTACTTC
CASSQDGDRVSEQYF
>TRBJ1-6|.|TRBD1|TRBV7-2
TGTGCCAGCAGCTCCCGGACAGGAAAGCGGTCACCCCTCCACTTT
CASSSRTGKRSPLHF
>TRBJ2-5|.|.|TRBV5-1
TGCGCCAGCAGCGGGCGGGGAGAGACCCAGTACTTC
CASSGRGETQYF
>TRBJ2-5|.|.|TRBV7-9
TGTGCCAGCAGCTTAAATGGACTCCTCCAAGAGACCCAGTACTTC
CASSLNGLLQETQYF
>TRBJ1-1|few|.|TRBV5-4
TGTGCCAGCAGCTCAGGGCGTGGGACTGAAGCTTTCTTT
CASSSGRGTEAFF
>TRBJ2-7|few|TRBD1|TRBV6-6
TGTGCCAGCAGTTCCCTAAGGACAGGGGGCGAGCAGTACTTC
CASSSLRTGGEQYF
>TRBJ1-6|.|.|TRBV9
TGTGCCAGCAGCGTAGCATCGCGGCTCTCCTATAATTCACCCCTCCACTTT
CASSVASRLSYNSPLHF
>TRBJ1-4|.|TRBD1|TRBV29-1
TGCAGCGCTCAACAGGGGGGGAGTACTGAAAAACTGTTTTTT
CSAQQGGSTEKLFF
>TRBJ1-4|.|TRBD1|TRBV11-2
TGTGCCATCGGCCGGGACAGGAGTGAAAAACTGTTTTTT
CAIGRDRSEKLFF
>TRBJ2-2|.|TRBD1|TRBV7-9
TGTGCCAGCAGCCTGGGACAGGGGACTACCGGGGAGCTGTTTTTT
CASSLGQGTTGELFF
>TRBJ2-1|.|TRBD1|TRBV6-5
TGTGCCAGCAGGCCGGGGACAGGGGTCAATGAGCAGTTCTTC
CASRPGTGVNEQFF
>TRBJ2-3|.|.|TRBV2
TGTGCCAGCAGGGGGCATGGCACAGATACGCAGTATTTT
CASRGHGTDTQYF
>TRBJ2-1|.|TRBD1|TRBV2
TGTGCCAGCAGTGTGGGACAGGGGGATAGTGAGCAGTTCTTC
CASSVGQGDSEQFF
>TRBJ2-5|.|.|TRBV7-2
TGTGCCAGCAGCCCTTTGGGCGGGACTCAAGAGACCCAGTACTTC
CASSPLGGTQETQYF
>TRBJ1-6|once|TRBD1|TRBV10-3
TGTGCCATCAGTGAGTCGGGCAGGGGGCAATATTTTGATTCACCCCTCCACTTT
CAISESGRGQYFDSPLHF
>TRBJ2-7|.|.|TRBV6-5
TGTGCCAGCACGGAGAACGGCGAGACCTACGAGCAGTACTTC
CASTENGETYEQYF
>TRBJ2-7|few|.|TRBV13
TGTGCCAGCAGCTTAGCCACGGAGGAACTCGAGCAGTACTTC
CASSLATEELEQYF
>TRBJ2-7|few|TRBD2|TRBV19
TGTGCCACAGCTAGCGGTGGCTACGAGCAGTACTTC
CATASGGYEQYF
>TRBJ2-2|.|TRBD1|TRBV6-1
TGTGCCAGCAGCCCCGGGACAGGGTTAACCGGGGAGCTGTTTTTT
CASSPGTGLTGELFF
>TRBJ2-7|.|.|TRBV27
TGTGCCAGCAGTTTTGGGAGGTCGTCCTACGAGCAGTACTTC
CASSFGRSSYEQYF
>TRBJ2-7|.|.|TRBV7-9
TGTGCCAGCAGCCTTGACACAACCTTCTCCTACGAGCAGTACTTC
CASSLDTTFSYEQYF
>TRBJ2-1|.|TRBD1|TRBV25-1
TGTGCCAGCAGTGCGCACCCCGGGACAGGGGCGGACAATGAGCAGTTCTTC
CASSAHPGTGADNEQFF
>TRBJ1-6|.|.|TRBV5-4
TGTGCCAGCAGCTTGCGGGGGAAAGATTCACCCCTCCACTTT
CASSLRGKDSPLHF
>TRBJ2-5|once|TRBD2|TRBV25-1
TGTGCCAGCAGTCCCAGGGGTAGCGGGGGGTCAGAGACCCAGTACTTC
CASSPRGSGGSETQYF
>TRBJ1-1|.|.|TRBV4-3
TGCGCCAGCAGCCAAGGCAGGGGCGCCGGGTATAACACTGAAGCTTTCTTT
CASSQGRGAGYNTEAFF
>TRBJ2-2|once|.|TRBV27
TGTGCCAGCAAATTTAGTATAGCAAGCGGCGGGGAGCTGTTTTTT
CASKFSIASGGELFF
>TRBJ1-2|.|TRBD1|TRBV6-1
TGTGCCAGCAGTGAAGGAGGGGGGTGGACAGGATCTAGCTATGGCTACACCTTC
CASSEGGGWTGSSYGYTF
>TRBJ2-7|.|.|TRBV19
TGTGCCAGTACTAGGACAGTCGGAACCTACGAGCAGTACTTC
CASTRTVGTYEQYF
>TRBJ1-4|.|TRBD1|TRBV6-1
TGTGCCAGCAGTGACCGGGACAGTGATAATGAAAAACTGTTTTTT
CASSDRDSDNEKLFF
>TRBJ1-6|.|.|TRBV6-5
TGTGCCAGCAGTTCCTGGGGGGGGAACTATAATTCACCCCTCCACTTT
CASSSWGGNYNSPLHF
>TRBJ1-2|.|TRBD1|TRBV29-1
TGCAGCGCCCGACAGGGAAATGGCTACACCTTC
CSARQGNGYTF
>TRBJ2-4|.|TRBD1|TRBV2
TGTGCCAGCAGGGCCGCCCAGGGGGCGAAAAACATTCAGTACTTC
CASRAAQGAKNIQYF
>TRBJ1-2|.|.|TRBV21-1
TGTGCCAGCAGCAATTCCGGGACTGAATATGGCTACACCTTC
CASSNSGTEYGYTF
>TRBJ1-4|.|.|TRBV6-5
TGTGCCAGCAGTTATGGCCAAACAATAGAAAAACTGTTTTTT
CASSYGQTIEKLFF
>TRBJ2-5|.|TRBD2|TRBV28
TGTGCCAGCAGTTTATGGACTAGCGGGGAGTTCCAAGAGACCCAGTACTTC
CASSLWTSGEFQETQYF